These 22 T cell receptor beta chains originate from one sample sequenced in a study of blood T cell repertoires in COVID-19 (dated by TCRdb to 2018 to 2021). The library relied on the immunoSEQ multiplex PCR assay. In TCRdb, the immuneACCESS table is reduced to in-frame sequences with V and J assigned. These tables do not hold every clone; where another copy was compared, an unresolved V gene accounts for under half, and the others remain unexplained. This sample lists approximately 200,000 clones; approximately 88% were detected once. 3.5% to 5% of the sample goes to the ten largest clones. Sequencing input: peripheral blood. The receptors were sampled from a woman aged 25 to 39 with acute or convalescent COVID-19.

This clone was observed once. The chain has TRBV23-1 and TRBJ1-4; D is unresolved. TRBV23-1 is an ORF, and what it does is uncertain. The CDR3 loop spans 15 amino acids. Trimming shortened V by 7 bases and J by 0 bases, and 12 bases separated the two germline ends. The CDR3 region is CASTPGFPTNEKLFF. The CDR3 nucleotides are TGCGCCAGCACTCCGGGATTCCCAACTAATGAAAAACTGTTTTTT.

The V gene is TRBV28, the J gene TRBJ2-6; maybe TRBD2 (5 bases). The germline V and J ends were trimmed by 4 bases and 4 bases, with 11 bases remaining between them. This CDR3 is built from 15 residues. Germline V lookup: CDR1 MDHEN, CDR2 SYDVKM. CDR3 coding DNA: TGTGCCAGCAGTTCACGAGGGAAAGGGGCCAACGTCCTGACTTTC. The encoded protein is CASSSRGKGANVLTF.

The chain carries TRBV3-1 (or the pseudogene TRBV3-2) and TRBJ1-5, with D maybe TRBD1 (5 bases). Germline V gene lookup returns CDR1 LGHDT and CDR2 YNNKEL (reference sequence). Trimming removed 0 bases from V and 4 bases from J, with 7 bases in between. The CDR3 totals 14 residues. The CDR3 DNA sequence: TGTGCCAGCAGCCAAGATGGGGGGAATCAGCCCCAGCATTTT. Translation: CASSQDGGNQPQHF.

The CDR3 DNA follows: TGCAGCGTTAACCTCAACGGAGATGGCTACACCTTC. Translated, it gives CSVNLNGDGYTF. The chain couples TRBV29-1 to TRBJ1-2; D gene unclear. The CDR3 loop spans 12 amino acids. The germline gives CDR1 SQVTM, CDR2 ANQGSEA. V was cut by 5 bases and J by 6 bases, with 13 bases left in between.

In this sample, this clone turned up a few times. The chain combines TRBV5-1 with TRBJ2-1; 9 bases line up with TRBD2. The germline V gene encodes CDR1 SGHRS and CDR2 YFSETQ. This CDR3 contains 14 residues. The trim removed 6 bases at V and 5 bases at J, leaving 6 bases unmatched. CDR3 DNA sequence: TGCGCCAGCACTACTTTAGCGGGAGACAATGAGCAGTTCTTC. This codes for CASTTLAGDNEQFF.

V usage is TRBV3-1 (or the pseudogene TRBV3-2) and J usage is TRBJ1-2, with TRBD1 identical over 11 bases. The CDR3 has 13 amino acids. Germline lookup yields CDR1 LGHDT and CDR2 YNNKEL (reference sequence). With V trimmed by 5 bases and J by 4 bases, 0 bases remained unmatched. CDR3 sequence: CASSGTGGYGYTF. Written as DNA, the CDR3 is TGTGCCAGCAGCGGGACAGGGGGCTATGGCTACACCTTC.

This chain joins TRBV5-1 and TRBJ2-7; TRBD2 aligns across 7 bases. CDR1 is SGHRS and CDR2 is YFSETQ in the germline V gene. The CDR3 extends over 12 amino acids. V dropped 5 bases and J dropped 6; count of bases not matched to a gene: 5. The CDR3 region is CASSHPSGEQYF. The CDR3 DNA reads TGCGCCAGCAGTCATCCTAGCGGCGAGCAGTACTTC.

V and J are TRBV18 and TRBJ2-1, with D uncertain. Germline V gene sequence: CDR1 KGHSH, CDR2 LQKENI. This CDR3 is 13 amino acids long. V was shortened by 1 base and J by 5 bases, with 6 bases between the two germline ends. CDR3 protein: CASSPLRNNEQFF. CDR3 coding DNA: TGTGCCAGCTCACCACTCAGGAACAATGAGCAGTTCTTC.

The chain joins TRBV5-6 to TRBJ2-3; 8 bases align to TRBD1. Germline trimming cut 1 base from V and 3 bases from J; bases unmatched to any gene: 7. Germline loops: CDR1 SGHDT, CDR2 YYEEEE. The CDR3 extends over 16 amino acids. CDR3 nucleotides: TGTGCCAGCAGCTTGTTAGGGCAGGGGGCGACAGATACGCAGTATTTT. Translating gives CASSLLGQGATDTQYF.

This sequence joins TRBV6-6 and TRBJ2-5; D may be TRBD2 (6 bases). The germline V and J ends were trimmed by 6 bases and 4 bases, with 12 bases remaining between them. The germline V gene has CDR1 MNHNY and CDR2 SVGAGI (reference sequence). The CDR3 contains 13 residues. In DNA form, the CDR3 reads TGTGCCAGCAGCACGAGGGGAGGAGAGACCCAGTACTTC. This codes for CASSTRGGETQYF.

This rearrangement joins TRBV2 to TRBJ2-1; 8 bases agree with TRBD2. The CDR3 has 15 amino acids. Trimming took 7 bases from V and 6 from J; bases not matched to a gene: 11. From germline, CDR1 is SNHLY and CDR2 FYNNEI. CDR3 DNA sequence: TGTGCCAGCACTTCGGGTCCGGGAGGGAGCAATGAGCAGTTCTTC. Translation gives CASTSGPGGSNEQFF.

For the CDR3, the DNA is TGCGCCAGCAGCTTGGGGACTAGCGGGAGCACAGATACGCAGTATTTT. It is translated as CASSLGTSGSTDTQYF. The J gene is TRBJ2-3, the V gene TRBV5-1; 11 nucleotides line up with TRBD2. V shed 0 bases, J shed 0 bases, and the junction held 0 bases outside the gene matches. This CDR3 is 16 amino acids long. Germline CDR1 SGHRS, CDR2 YFSETQ.

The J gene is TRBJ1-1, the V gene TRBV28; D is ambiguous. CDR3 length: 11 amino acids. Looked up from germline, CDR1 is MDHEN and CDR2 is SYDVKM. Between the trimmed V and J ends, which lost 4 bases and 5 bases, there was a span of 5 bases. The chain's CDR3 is CASSWETEAFF. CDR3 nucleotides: TGTGCCAGCAGTTGGGAGACTGAAGCTTTCTTT.

CDR3: CASSPGGTQYF. The CDR3 DNA reads as TGTGCCAGCAGTCCCGGGGGGACCCAGTACTTC. V usage is TRBV4-2 and J usage is TRBJ2-5; possible D gene TRBD2, 6 bases. There are 11 residues in the CDR3. V gave up 6 bases and J gave up 7 bases, with 9 bases separating them. From germline, CDR1 is LGHNA and CDR2 YNFKEQ.

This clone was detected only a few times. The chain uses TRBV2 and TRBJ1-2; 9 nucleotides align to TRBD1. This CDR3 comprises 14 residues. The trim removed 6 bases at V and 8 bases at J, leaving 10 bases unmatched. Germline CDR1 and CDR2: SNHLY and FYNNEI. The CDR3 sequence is CASRVTGGRGGYTF. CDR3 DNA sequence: TGTGCCAGCAGGGTGACAGGGGGTAGGGGAGGCTACACCTTC. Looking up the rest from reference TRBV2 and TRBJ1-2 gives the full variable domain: EPEVTQTPSHQVTQMGQEVILRCVPISNHLYFYWYRQILGQKVEFLVSFYNNEISEKSEIFDDQFSVERPDGSNFTLKIRSTKLEDSAMYFCASRVTGGRGGYTFGSGTRLTVV.

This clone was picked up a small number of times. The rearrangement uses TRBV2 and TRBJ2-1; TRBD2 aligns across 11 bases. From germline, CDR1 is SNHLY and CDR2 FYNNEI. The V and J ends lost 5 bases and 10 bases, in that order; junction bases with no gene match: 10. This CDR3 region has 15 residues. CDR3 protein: CASSPVAGGSPEQFF. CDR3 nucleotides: TGTGCCAGCAGTCCTGTAGCGGGAGGGTCTCCGGAGCAGTTCTTC.

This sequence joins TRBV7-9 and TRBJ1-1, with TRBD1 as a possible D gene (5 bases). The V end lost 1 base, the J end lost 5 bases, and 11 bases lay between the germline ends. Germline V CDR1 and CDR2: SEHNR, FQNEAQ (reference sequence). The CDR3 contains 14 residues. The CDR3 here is CASSLGGLGTEAFF. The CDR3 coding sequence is TGTGCCAGCAGCTTAGGGGGACTAGGGACTGAAGCTTTCTTT.

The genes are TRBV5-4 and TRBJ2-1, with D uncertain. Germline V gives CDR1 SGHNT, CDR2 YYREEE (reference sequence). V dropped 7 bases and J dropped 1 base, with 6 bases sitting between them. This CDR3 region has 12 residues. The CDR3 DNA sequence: TGTGCCAGCTCAGCGTCCTACAATGAGCAGTTCTTC. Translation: CASSASYNEQFF.

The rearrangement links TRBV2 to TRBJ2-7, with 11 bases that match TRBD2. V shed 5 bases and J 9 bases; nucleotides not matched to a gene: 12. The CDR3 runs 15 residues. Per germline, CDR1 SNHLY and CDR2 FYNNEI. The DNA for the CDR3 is TGTGCCAGCAGTAGGGCTAGCGGGAGGTGGTGGGCGCAGTACTTC. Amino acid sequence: CASSRASGRWWAQYF.

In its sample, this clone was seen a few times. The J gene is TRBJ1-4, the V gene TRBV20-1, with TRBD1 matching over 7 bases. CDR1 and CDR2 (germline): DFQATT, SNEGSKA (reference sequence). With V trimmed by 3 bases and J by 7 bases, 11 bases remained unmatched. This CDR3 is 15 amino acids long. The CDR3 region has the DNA TGCAGTGCTAGTTATTACAGGGGTAACAGTGAAAAACTGTTTTTT. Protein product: CSASYYRGNSEKLFF.

The CDR3 reads CASGRIGHEQYF. CDR3 DNA sequence: TGTGCCAGTGGGAGGATCGGTCACGAGCAGTACTTC. The chain recombines TRBV28 with TRBJ2-7; D is possibly TRBD2 (6 bases). The CDR3 covers 12 residues. Germline V gene data show CDR1 as MDHEN and CDR2 as SYDVKM. The germline V and J ends were trimmed by 9 bases and 5 bases, with 14 bases remaining between them.

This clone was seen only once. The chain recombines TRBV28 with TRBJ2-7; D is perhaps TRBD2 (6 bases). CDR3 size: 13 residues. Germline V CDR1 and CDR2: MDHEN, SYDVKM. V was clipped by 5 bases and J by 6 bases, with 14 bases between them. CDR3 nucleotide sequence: TGTGCCAGCAGTCTGCCCTGGGGAGGCGAGCAGTACTTC. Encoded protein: CASSLPWGGEQYF.